The 20 T cell receptor beta chains below all came from one sample that was sequenced in a study of identical twins (TCRdb year 2016). Library preparation used 5' RACE. Data came from an Illumina HiSeq 2000. Using fastp trimming at Q25 and MiXCR clonotype assembly, TCRdb reanalyzed the public sequencing data and kept in-frame beta chains. Here each entry gathers all rows of one CDR3 protein and keeps the most common genes and DNA. Recorded for this sample are roughly 1,500,000 distinct CDR3 sequences; more than 30% of them occurred a single time. The ten biggest clones cover more than 0.25% of the sample. Sequencing input: cord blood. Source of these receptors: a newborn girl in good health.

The CDR3 region has the DNA TGTGCCAGCAGCGCCAGGACAGGGATTCAGCCCCAGCATTTT. Its protein product is CASSARTGIQPQHF. This chain connects TRBV7-2 to TRBJ1-5; 8 bases are a match to TRBD1. Germline trimming cut 5 bases from V and 6 bases from J; bases unmatched to any gene: 6. The CDR3 length is 14 residues. Germline CDR1 SGHTA, CDR2 FQGNSA. Based on the CDR3 plus reference TRBV7-2 and TRBJ1-5, the full variable domain is GAGVSQSPSNKVTEKGKDVELRCDPISGHTALYWYRQSLGQGLEFLIYFQGNSAPDKSGLPSDRFSAERTGGSVSTLTIQRTQQEDSAVYLCASSARTGIQPQHFGDGTRLSIL.

The CDR3 DNA reads as TGTGCCAGCAGCCCGACGGGGGGCCCTTTTTACGAGCAGTACTTC. This codes for CASSPTGGPFYEQYF. The V gene is TRBV28, the J gene TRBJ2-7; tentatively, D is TRBD2 (7 bases). The length of the CDR3 is 15 residues. Germline CDR1 is MDHEN and CDR2 is SYDVKM. Between the trimmed V and J ends, which lost 6 bases and 4 bases, there was a span of 19 bases.

This chain joins TRBV29-1 and TRBJ1-2, with D possibly matching TRBD1 (6 bases). V lost 7 bases, J lost 1 base, and 10 bases lay in between. This CDR3 region has 12 residues. The germline V gene encodes CDR1 SQVTM and CDR2 ANQGSEA. CDR3 in DNA: TGCAGCGCCTCGGGACATAACTATGGCTACACCTTC. The encoded protein is CSASGHNYGYTF.

V and J are TRBV10-1 and TRBJ2-7, with TRBD1 matching 9 bases. V was clipped by 4 bases and J by 3 bases; unmatched bases: 7. The CDR3 length is 15 residues. The germline gives CDR1 WNHNN, CDR2 SYGVQD (reference sequence). The CDR3 is CASSAGTGKDYEQYF. In DNA form, the CDR3 reads TGCGCCAGCAGTGCTGGGACAGGGAAGGACTACGAGCAGTACTTC.

The chain couples TRBV27 to TRBJ1-1, with TRBD1 matching 9 bases. CDR1 is MNHEY, CDR2 SMNVEV, per germline (reference sequence). Trimming cost V 6 bases and J 5 bases; bases outside gene matches: 16. The CDR3 runs to 17 residues. The CDR3 spells CASSPLPGTGLWTEAFF. Here the CDR3 DNA reads TGTGCCAGCAGCCCGCTACCCGGGACAGGGTTGTGGACTGAAGCTTTCTTT.

V is TRBV6-5 and J is TRBJ1-4; 7 nucleotides match TRBD1. The junction had 7 bases not matched to a gene; V was cut back by 0 bases and J by 3 bases. CDR1 and CDR2 (germline): MNHEY, SVGAGI. The CDR3 sequence is 17 residues long. DNA of the CDR3: TGTGCCAGCAGTTACTCAACATCCGGGACAGCTAATGAAAAACTGTTTTTT. This codes for CASSYSTSGTANEKLFF.

V and J are TRBV20-1 and TRBJ2-3; 7 nucleotides match TRBD1. V dropped 0 bases and J dropped 5; count of bases not matched to a gene: 8. Germline CDR1 is DFQATT and CDR2 is SNEGSKA (reference sequence). CDR3 length: 15 residues. The CDR3 DNA reads as TGCAGTGCTAGAGATCACAGGGGACGAAGAGATACGCAGTATTTT. It translates to CSARDHRGRRDTQYF.

This clonotype appeared a few times. The chain carries TRBV29-1 and TRBJ2-7; 10 bases fit TRBD1. This CDR3 is built from 17 residues. Losses at the gene ends were 4 bases for V and 7 bases for J; bases not matched to a gene: 19. Germline loops: CDR1 SQVTM, CDR2 ANQGSEA. CDR3 DNA: TGCAGCGTTGCTCGGACAGGGGGAACGTGGACATCTAATGAGCAGTACTTC. This codes for CSVARTGGTWTSNEQYF.

This clonotype was observed a handful of times. The chain combines TRBV10-3 with TRBJ2-1; 8 positions match TRBD2. The CDR3 consists of 15 residues. Germline CDR1 reads ENHRY; CDR2 reads SYGVKD. The junction had 14 bases not matched to a gene; V was cut back by 8 bases and J by 8 bases. As DNA, the CDR3 is TGTGCCATCGAACCGGGGGGGCCCAGAGCTGATGAGCAGTTCTTC. Its translation: CAIEPGGPRADEQFF.

This chain links TRBV6-2 or TRBV6-3 with TRBJ2-2; D is unresolved. The V end was cut by 7 bases, the J end by 7 bases, with 7 bases between. The CDR3 extends over 11 amino acids. CDR1 MNHEY and CDR2 SVGEGT come from the germline V gene. The CDR3 DNA reads as TGTGCCAGCACTAAATACGGGGAGCTGTTTTTT. It codes for CASTKYGELFF.

This chain uses TRBV27 with TRBJ1-2; D ambiguous. The CDR3 spans 16 residues. V gave up 0 bases and J gave up 4 bases, with 15 bases separating them. CDR1 is MNHEY, CDR2 SMNVEV, per germline (reference sequence). The chain's CDR3 is CASSLSGQPATYGYTF. In DNA form, the CDR3 reads TGTGCCAGCAGTTTATCAGGGCAGCCGGCGACCTATGGCTACACCTTC.

This clonotype came up a few times. V gene TRBV28 combines with J gene TRBJ2-1, with 7 bases fitting TRBD1. Unmatched junction bases numbered 2, after V lost 0 bases and J lost 0 bases. CDR3 length: 16 residues. Looked up from germline, CDR1 is MDHEN and CDR2 is SYDVKM. For the CDR3, the DNA is TGTGCCAGCAGTTTATGGGCAGGGGGCTCCTACAATGAGCAGTTCTTC. This gives the protein CASSLWAGGSYNEQFF.

This clonotype turned up a few times. The chain is built from TRBV11-1 and TRBJ2-5, with no clear D. This CDR3 contains 17 residues. The V gene's germline CDR1 is SGHAT and CDR2 FQDESV (reference sequence). V lost 0 bases and J lost 4, with 18 bases in between. The chain's CDR3 is CASSLASIPGVTETQYF. The CDR3 coding sequence is TGTGCCAGCAGCTTAGCGTCGATTCCGGGTGTGACAGAGACCCAGTACTTC.

This chain connects TRBV11-2 to TRBJ2-2, with 8 bases aligning to TRBD1. CDR3 length equals 15 residues. The germline V gene encodes CDR1 SGHAT and CDR2 FQNNGV. V gave up 1 base and J gave up 4 bases; unmatched junction bases: 2. The CDR3 DNA follows: TGTGCCAGCAGCTTAGGCAGGGGGCTCACCGGGGAGCTGTTTTTT. Translating gives CASSLGRGLTGELFF.

The chain couples TRBV3-1 to TRBJ2-6; 8 positions match TRBD1. This CDR3 spans 17 amino acids. Trimming cost V 2 bases and J 0 bases; bases outside gene matches: 3. Germline lookup yields CDR1 LGHDT and CDR2 YNNKEL (reference sequence). The CDR3 is CASSQQGALSGANVLTF. CDR3 in DNA: TGTGCCAGCAGCCAACAGGGGGCTCTCTCTGGGGCCAACGTCCTGACTTTC.

CDR3 DNA sequence: TGTGCCAGCTCACGCACTACGGGACAGGGCTCCTACGAGCAGTACTTC. Translation: CASSRTTGQGSYEQYF. The chain joins TRBV18 to TRBJ2-7; 9 positions agree with TRBD1. This CDR3 is built from 16 residues. Losses at the gene ends were 4 bases for V and 0 bases for J; bases not matched to a gene: 7. CDR1 is KGHSH and CDR2 is LQKENI in the germline V gene.

About this clonotype itself: One base away lies a much larger clone, so this may be a sequencing read error. The chain is built from TRBV9 and TRBJ1-6; the match to TRBD1 covers 8 bases. Germline V gives CDR1 SGDLS, CDR2 YYNGEE. CDR3 size: 14 residues. In nucleotides, the CDR3 is TGTGCCAGCAGCGTATCAGGGGGCAATTCACCCCCCCACTTT. It translates to CASSVSGGNSPPHF.

Only one count was recorded for this clonotype. V usage is TRBV28 and J usage is TRBJ2-5; D possibly corresponds to TRBD2 (5 bases). The end of the DNA is better explained by TRBJ2-7, so the J call may be wrong. CDR1 is MDHEN and CDR2 is SYDVKM in the germline V gene. The CDR3 length is 14 residues. CDR3 DNA: TGTGCCAGCACCAGGAGCGGTAGGGTTTGCGAGCAGTACTTC. Its protein is CASTRSGRVCEQYF.

The chain is built from TRBV27 and TRBJ1-3; 8 nucleotides agree with TRBD1. The trim removed 3 bases at V and 2 bases at J, leaving 3 bases unmatched. The CDR3 is 15 amino acids. Germline V gives CDR1 MNHEY, CDR2 SMNVEV (reference sequence). CDR3 region: CASSFRQGPGNTIYF. For the CDR3, the DNA is TGTGCCAGCAGTTTTCGACAGGGGCCTGGAAACACCATATATTTT.

This clonotype was detected only a few times. This chain joins TRBV24-1 and TRBJ2-3; no firm D call. The CDR3 contains 14 residues. CDR1 is KGHDR and CDR2 is SFDVKD in the germline V gene. V was trimmed by 0 bases and J by 2 bases, leaving 5 bases between them. The chain's CDR3 is CATSDLHNTDTQYF. DNA for the CDR3: TGTGCCACCAGTGATTTGCACAACACAGATACGCAGTATTTT.